These T cell receptor beta chains were read from a single sample in a study of CD4 T cells in relation to SARS-CoV-2 and coronaviruses. Using immunoSEQ multiplex PCR, the repertoire was profiled, and TCRdb retains in-frame clones only, with some absent. This sample carries tens of thousands of clones, 78% of them seen once, and the ten largest clones take approximately 15%. Their antigens remain unidentified. The source material was CD4+ T cells from PBMCs, cultured in vitro. Source of these receptors: a human donor in good health. Both conserved end residues are part of each CDR3. Fields, in order: D gene, clone size, V gene, J gene, CDR3 DNA, CDR3 protein. The D gene is left open where the match is weak. The listing skips clone size in some rows; elsewhere it reads once, few, many or a size class.

>-|-|TRBV27|TRBJ2-7
TGTGCCAGCAGTCTATGGAGCTCCTACGAGCAGTACTTC
CASSLWSSYEQYF
>TRBD2|-|TRBV24-1|TRBJ2-1
TGTGCCACCAGTGACCTTCCGGGACTAGCGGGAAATGAGCAGTTCTTC
CATSDLPGLAGNEQFF
>TRBD1|-|TRBV10-3|TRBJ1-3
TGTGCCACCGGACAGGCGCCCGCCGAATTCGGAAACACCATATATTTT
CATGQAPAEFGNTIYF
>TRBD2|-|TRBV7-9|TRBJ2-7
TGTGCCAGCAGCTTCCTCGCGGGAGGGCCTCCGGAGCAGTACTTC
CASSFLAGGPPEQYF
>-|-|TRBV30|TRBJ1-4
TGTGCCTGGAGCCAGGGACCTACTAGGGGAAAACTGTTTTTT
CAWSQGPTRGKLFF
>-|-|TRBV10-3|TRBJ1-1
TGTGCCATCAGCCCCGGTGGGGACACTGAAGCTTTCTTT
CAISPGGDTEAFF
>TRBD2|-|TRBV7-3|TRBJ2-1
TGTGCCAGCAGCTTAACCACTACTAGCGGCACAAGCAATGAGCAGTTCTTC
CASSLTTTSGTSNEQFF
>TRBD1|few|TRBV2|TRBJ2-7
TGTGCCAGCAACGTTGACAGGGGAGACGAGCAGTACTTC
CASNVDRGDEQYF
>TRBD2|-|TRBV18|TRBJ2-1
TGTGCCAGCTCACCCCCCAGCGGGGGGAGGGGGAATGAGCAGTTCTTC
CASSPPSGGRGNEQFF
>TRBD2|-|TRBV6-2/TRBV6-3|TRBJ2-7
TGTGCCAGCAGTTACGGGACTAGCTCCTACGAGCAGTACTTC
CASSYGTSSYEQYF
>-|-|TRBV3-1/TRBV3-2|TRBJ1-5
TGTGCCAGCAGCCAACAGGTGGGTGGCAATCAGCCCCAGCATTTT
CASSQQVGGNQPQHF
>TRBD1|-|TRBV6-5|TRBJ2-2
TGTGCCAGCACCCCGACAGGGCTTAACACCGGGGAGCTGTTTTTT
CASTPTGLNTGELFF
>-|-|TRBV18|TRBJ2-5
TGTGCCAGCTCCCCCCTTCTCCGACAGGCGGCGGGGCCTGCGAAAGAGACCCAGTACTTC
CASSPLLRQAAGPAKETQYF
>-|-|TRBV24-1|TRBJ2-7
TGTGCCACCAGTGCCCTCACAGTACTGCAGCAGTACTTC
CATSALTVLQQYF
>-|-|TRBV10-3|TRBJ1-1
TGTGCCATCAGTGAGTCAAGGGCACGAGCTGAAGCTTTCTTT
CAISESRARAEAFF
>-|-|TRBV28|TRBJ1-2
TGTGCCAGCAGCACCGCAACCCCTCATAACTATGGCTACACCTTC
CASSTATPHNYGYTF
>-|-|TRBV9|TRBJ2-3
TGTGCCAGCAGCGTAGTAGGGTCGGCAGATACGCAGTATTTT
CASSVVGSADTQYF
>TRBD1|-|TRBV7-9|TRBJ2-7
TGTGCCAGCAGCTTAGCGCTGACAGGGAGCTCCTACGAGCAGTACTTC
CASSLALTGSSYEQYF
>-|once|TRBV4-2|TRBJ2-5
TGTGCCAGCAGCCTAGATTCCGCGGAGTCGAGGGGGACCCAGTACTTC
CASSLDSAESRGTQYF
>-|few|TRBV9|TRBJ1-5
TGTGCCAGCAGCGTAGGCCCTGGGGGGCTTAGCAATCAGCCCCAGCATTTT
CASSVGPGGLSNQPQHF
>-|-|TRBV30|TRBJ1-5
TGTGCCTGGAGTTTGGGACTGCCCAATCAGCCCCAGCATTTT
CAWSLGLPNQPQHF
>-|-|TRBV4-1|TRBJ2-7
TGCGCCAGCAGCCGAGAAGGCGGCGGGACCTACGAGCAGTACTTC
CASSREGGGTYEQYF
>TRBD2|-|TRBV7-9|TRBJ2-7
TGTGCCAGCAGCCCACTAGCGGGCAAAACCTACGAGCAGTACTTC
CASSPLAGKTYEQYF
>-|-|TRBV20-1|TRBJ2-5
TGCAGTGCTACCGAAGAGACCCAGTACTTC
CSATEETQYF
>-|-|TRBV4-1|TRBJ1-5
TGCGCCAGCAGCCAAGGGGCGGGCTCGGTCGATCAGCCCCAGCATTTT
CASSQGAGSVDQPQHF
>-|-|TRBV2|TRBJ2-3
TGTGCCAGCAGTGAGCTAGACACAGATACGCAGTATTTT
CASSELDTDTQYF
>-|few|TRBV18|TRBJ2-1
TGTGCCAGCTCATACCCGGGACAAAACTACAATGAGCAGTTCTTC
CASSYPGQNYNEQFF
>-|-|TRBV10-2|TRBJ2-2
TGCGCCAGCAGTGTGGGGGGCACCGGGGAGCTGTTTTTT
CASSVGGTGELFF
>-|-|TRBV19|TRBJ1-5
TGTGCCAGTAGTATAGAGGGTAGACTTTATAGCAATCAGCCCCAGCATTTT
CASSIEGRLYSNQPQHF